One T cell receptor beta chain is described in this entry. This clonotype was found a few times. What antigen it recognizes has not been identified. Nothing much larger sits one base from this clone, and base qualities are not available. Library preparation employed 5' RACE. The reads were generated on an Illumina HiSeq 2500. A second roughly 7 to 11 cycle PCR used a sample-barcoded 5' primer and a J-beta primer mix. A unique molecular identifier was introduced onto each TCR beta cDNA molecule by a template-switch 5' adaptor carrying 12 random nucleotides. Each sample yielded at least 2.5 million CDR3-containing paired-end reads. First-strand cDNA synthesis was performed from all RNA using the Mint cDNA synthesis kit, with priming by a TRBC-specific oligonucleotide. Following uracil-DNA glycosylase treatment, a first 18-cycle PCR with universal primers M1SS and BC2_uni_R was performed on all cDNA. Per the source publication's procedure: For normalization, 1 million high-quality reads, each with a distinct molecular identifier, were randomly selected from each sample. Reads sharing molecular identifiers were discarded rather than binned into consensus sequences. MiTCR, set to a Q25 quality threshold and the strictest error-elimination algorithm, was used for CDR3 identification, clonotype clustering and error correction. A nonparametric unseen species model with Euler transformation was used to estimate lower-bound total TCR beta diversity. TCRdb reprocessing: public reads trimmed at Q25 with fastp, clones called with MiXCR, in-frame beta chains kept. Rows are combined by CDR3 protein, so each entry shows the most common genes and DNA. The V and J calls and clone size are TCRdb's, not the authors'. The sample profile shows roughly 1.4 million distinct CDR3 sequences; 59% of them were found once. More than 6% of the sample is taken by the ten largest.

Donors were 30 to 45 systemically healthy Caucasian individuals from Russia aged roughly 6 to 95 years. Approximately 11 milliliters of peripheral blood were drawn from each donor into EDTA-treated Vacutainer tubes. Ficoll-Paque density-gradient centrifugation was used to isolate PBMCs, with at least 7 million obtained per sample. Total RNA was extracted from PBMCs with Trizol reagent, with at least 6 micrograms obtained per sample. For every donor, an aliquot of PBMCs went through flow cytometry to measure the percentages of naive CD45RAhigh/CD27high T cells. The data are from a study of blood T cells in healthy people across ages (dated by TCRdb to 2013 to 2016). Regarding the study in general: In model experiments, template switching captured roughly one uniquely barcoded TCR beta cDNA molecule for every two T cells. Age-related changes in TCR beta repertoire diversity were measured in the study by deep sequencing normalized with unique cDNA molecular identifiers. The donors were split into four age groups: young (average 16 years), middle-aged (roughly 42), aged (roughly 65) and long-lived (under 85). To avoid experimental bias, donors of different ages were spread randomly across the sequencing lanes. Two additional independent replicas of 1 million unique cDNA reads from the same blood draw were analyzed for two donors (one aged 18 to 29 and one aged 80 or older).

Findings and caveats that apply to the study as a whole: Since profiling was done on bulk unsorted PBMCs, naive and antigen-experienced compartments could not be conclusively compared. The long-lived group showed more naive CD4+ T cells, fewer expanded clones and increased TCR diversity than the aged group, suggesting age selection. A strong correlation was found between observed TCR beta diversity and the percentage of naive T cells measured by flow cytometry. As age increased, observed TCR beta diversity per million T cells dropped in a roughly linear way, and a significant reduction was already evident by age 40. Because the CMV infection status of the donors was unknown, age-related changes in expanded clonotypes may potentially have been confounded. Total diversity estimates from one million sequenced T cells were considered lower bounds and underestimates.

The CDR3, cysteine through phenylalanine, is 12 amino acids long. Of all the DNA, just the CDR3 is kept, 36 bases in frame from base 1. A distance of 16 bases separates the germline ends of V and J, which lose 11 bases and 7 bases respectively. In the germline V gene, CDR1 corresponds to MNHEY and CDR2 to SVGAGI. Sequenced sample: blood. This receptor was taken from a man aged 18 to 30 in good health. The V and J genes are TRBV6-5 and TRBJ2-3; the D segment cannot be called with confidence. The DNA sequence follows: TGTGCCGTAAGCTCCCTCGGAAATACGCAGTATTTT. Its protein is CAVSSLGNTQYF.